The rows below give T cell receptor beta chains drawn from one sample of a study of Graves' ophthalmopathy and Graves' hyperthyroidism. TCRdb re-called the multiplex PCR reads through MiXCR, storing one row per CDR3 protein. This repertoire shows 400,000 to 450,000 distinct CDR3 sequences, more than 20% found once; its top ten account for approximately 3%. The sequencing input was peripheral blood. The receptors come from a woman under 30 with stable Graves' hyperthyroidism. Both conserved end residues are part of each CDR3. The D gene is left open where the match is weak. Not every row has a clone size; where given, it reads once, few, many or a size class.

D gene | clone size | J gene | V gene | CDR3 length | CDR3 DNA | CDR3 protein
- | - | TRBJ1-1 | TRBV27 | 12 | TGTGCCAGCAAAGACTCGATCCCGGAAGCTTTCTTT | CASKDSIPEAFF
- | many | TRBJ2-4 | TRBV12-3/TRBV12-4 | 17 | TGTGCCAGCAGTTTAATCCCGGGAATAGACCCCAAAAACATTCAGTACTTC | CASSLIPGIDPKNIQYF
TRBD1 | - | TRBJ2-5 | TRBV6-1 | 14 | TGTGCCAGCAGGGGGGACAGGCCGGCGAAGACCCAGTACTTC | CASRGDRPAKTQYF
TRBD2 | few | TRBJ2-5 | TRBV28 | 13 | TGTGCCAGCAGACGGACTAGCGCAGAGACCCAGTACTTC | CASRRTSAETQYF
TRBD1 | many | TRBJ2-7 | TRBV2 | 14 | TGTGCCAGTGGTCCCGGGACAGCCTCCTACGAGCAGTACTTC | CASGPGTASYEQYF
- | many | TRBJ2-2 | TRBV10-3 | 13 | TGTGCCATCAGTGAGACCCCCACCGGGGAGCTGTTTTTT | CAISETPTGELFF
TRBD1 | - | TRBJ2-7 | TRBV12-3/TRBV12-4 | 13 | TGTGCCAGCAGTTTCCGGGACAGGTCCGAGCAGTACTTC | CASSFRDRSEQYF
TRBD1 | many | TRBJ2-3 | TRBV20-1 | 14 | TGCAGTGCCCCGGACAGGGGGCGACCGGATACGCAGTATTTT | CSAPDRGRPDTQYF
- | many | TRBJ2-7 | TRBV12-3/TRBV12-4 | 10 | TGTGCCAGCGGGAAGCGAGAGCAGTACTTC | CASGKREQYF
- | many | TRBJ2-5 | TRBV6-1 | 14 | TGTGCCAGCAGTGAGGCCTCTCACGGAGAGACCCAGTACTTC | CASSEASHGETQYF
- | many | TRBJ2-7 | TRBV28 | 14 | TGTGCCAGCAGTTCTCAGGACCGATACTACGAGCAGTACTTC | CASSSQDRYYEQYF
TRBD1 | - | TRBJ1-2 | TRBV30 | 12 | TGTGCCTGTACAGGGGGCGGCTATGGCTACACCTTC | CACTGGGYGYTF
TRBD1 | many | TRBJ1-2 | TRBV7-9 | 13 | TGTGCCAGCAGCGTCCCGACAGGGTTTGGCTACACCTTC | CASSVPTGFGYTF
TRBD2 | few | TRBJ2-5 | TRBV11-2 | 16 | TGTGCCAGCAGCTGGGGGCTAGCGGGGGGTCAAGAGACCCAGTACTTC | CASSWGLAGGQETQYF